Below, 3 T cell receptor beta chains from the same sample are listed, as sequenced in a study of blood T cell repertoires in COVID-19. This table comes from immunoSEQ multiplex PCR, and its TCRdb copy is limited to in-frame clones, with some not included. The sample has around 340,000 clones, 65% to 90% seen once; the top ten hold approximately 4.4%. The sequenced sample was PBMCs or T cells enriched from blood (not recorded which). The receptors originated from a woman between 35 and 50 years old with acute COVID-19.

CDR3 in amino acids: CASSLLGTRKTDTQYF. The CDR3 coding sequence is TGTGCCAGCAGCCTTCTCGGGACTAGAAAGACAGATACGCAGTATTTT. The chain links TRBV7-9 to TRBJ2-3; TRBD2 agrees at 8 bases. Germline CDR1 reads SEHNR; CDR2 reads FQNEAQ (reference sequence). Germline trimming cut 5 bases from V and 3 bases from J; bases unmatched to any gene: 10. The CDR3 totals 16 residues.

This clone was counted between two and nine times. CDR3 protein: CASSFGADGTDTQYF. In DNA form, the CDR3 reads TGTGCCAGCAGTTTCGGAGCGGATGGCACAGATACGCAGTATTTT. The chain is built from TRBV6-5 and TRBJ2-3; possible D gene TRBD2, 5 bases. The V end was cut by 4 bases, the J end by 1 base, with 12 bases between. This CDR3 has 15 residues. Germline-derived CDR1 and CDR2 are MNHEY and SVGAGI.

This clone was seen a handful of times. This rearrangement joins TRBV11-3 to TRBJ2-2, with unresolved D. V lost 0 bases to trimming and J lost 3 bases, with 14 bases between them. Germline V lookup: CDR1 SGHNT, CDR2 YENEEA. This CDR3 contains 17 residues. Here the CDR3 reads CASSLDPPATDTGELFF. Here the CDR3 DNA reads TGTGCCAGCAGCTTAGATCCCCCAGCGACGGACACCGGGGAGCTGTTTTTT.